The next 30 T cell receptor beta chains were all read from a single sample in a study of T cells expressing NK-cell markers. TCRdb re-called the 5' RACE reads; one entry per CDR3 protein, DNA not given. This sample contains fewer than 400,000 distinct CDR3 sequences. Sequenced: blood T cells: a sorted CD56 or NKG2C T cell subset, CD4+ or CD8+ T cells, or bulk PBMC T cells (not recorded which). The source is a man aged 18 to 69 in good health.

The chain uses TRBV6-5 and TRBJ2-4. Germline CDR1 is MNHEY and CDR2 is SVGAGI. The CDR3 totals 16 residues. This CDR3 is CASSSLGRFKKNIQYF.

This chain joins TRBV29-1 and TRBJ2-3; TCRdb reports TRBD2, a call that lacks DNA to check it against. This CDR3 is built from 13 residues. Germline CDR1 and CDR2: SQVTM and ANQGSEA. CDR3 sequence: CSGRLAPADTQYF.

The chain links TRBV3-1 to TRBJ1-6; the TCRdb D gene call, TRBD1, has no DNA to confirm it. CDR3 length equals 14 residues. Germline V lookup: CDR1 LGHDT, CDR2 YNNKEL (reference sequence). CDR3 residues: CASSQGRVGSPLHF.

The chain is built from TRBV7-6 and TRBJ1-4; the TRBD1 assignment by TCRdb is unverifiable without DNA. In germline, CDR1 is SGHVS, CDR2 FNYEAQ. This CDR3 is built from 15 residues. The CDR3 loop reads CASSLEAGWDEKLFF.

The chain uses TRBV12-3 or TRBV12-4 and TRBJ2-2; TCRdb designates TRBD2, a call that cannot be tested without DNA. The CDR3 has 20 amino acids. Here the CDR3 reads CASSSGSRGARGIFPGELFF.

The V call is TRBV6-2 or TRBV6-3, the J call TRBJ2-3; as DNA is missing, the TRBD2 call by TCRdb cannot be tested. From germline, CDR1 is MNHEY and CDR2 SVGEGT. CDR3 size: 16 residues. This CDR3 is CASSYSTGLSTDTQYF.

The V and J genes are TRBV6-5 and TRBJ2-1. Germline assignment: CDR1 MNHEY and CDR2 SVGAGI. The CDR3 covers 14 residues. The CDR3 protein is CASSYSGRGNEQFF.

The chain couples TRBV7-9 to TRBJ2-5; lacking DNA, the TRBD1 call made by TCRdb goes unchecked. CDR1 is SEHNR, CDR2 FQNEAQ, per germline (reference sequence). The CDR3 is 15 amino acids. The CDR3 sequence is CASSLGQAQGETQYF.

The rearrangement links TRBV28 to TRBJ2-2. This CDR3 has 13 residues. Per germline, CDR1 MDHEN and CDR2 SYDVKM. The CDR3 region is CASSTGNPGELFF.

The chain recombines TRBV7-6 with TRBJ2-7; the TCRdb call, TRBD1, lacks DNA for checking. In germline, CDR1 is SGHVS, CDR2 FNYEAQ. This CDR3 is 16 amino acids long. CDR3: CASSSAGGTGVNEQYF.

CDR3 in amino acids: CSAKRGYSYNEQFF. The chain combines TRBV20-1 with TRBJ2-1; absent DNA, TCRdb's TRBD2 call cannot be checked. There are 14 residues in the CDR3. The germline gives CDR1 DFQATT, CDR2 SNEGSKA (reference sequence).

The genes are TRBV19 and TRBJ2-5; TCRdb lists TRBD2, though no DNA is available to test this call. The CDR3 runs 13 residues. The germline V gene encodes CDR1 LNHDA and CDR2 SQIVND (reference sequence). The CDR3 here is CASKASGGETQYF.

This chain links TRBV19 with TRBJ1-5; the D call from TCRdb, TRBD1, cannot be confirmed without DNA. The germline V gene has CDR1 LNHDA and CDR2 SQIVND (reference sequence). The CDR3 is 15 residues long. Here the CDR3 reads CASSIQQGRVRPQHF.

The gene calls are TRBV10-3 and TRBJ2-1. The CDR3 sequence is 14 residues long. Germline V gene lookup returns CDR1 ENHRY and CDR2 SYGVKD. The CDR3 spells CAISEGQDYNEQFF.

The J gene is TRBJ2-5, the V gene TRBV18; TCRdb calls TRBD1, which cannot be checked without DNA. Germline CDR1 KGHSH, CDR2 LQKENI. The CDR3 runs 13 residues. CDR3 region: CASSLPLLPIQYF.

The chain recombines TRBV7-2 with TRBJ1-2; TCRdb names TRBD1, which stays unverified in the absence of DNA. Germline CDR1 SGHTA, CDR2 FQGNSA. The CDR3 is made up of 15 amino acids. The CDR3 here is CASSLGGTTVYGYTF.

V and J are TRBV5-5 and TRBJ2-5. Germline V gene sequence: CDR1 SGHKS, CDR2 YYEKEE (reference sequence). This CDR3 spans 14 amino acids. The CDR3 protein is CASSLEWVPETQYF. Complete variable domain (other parts from reference TRBV5-5 and TRBJ2-5): DAGVTQSPTHLIKTRGQQVTLRCSPISGHKSVSWYQQVLGQGPQFIFQYYEKEERGRGNFPDRFSARQFPNYSSELNVNALLLGDSALYLCASSLEWVPETQYFGPGTRLLVL.

V gene TRBV20-1 combines with J gene TRBJ2-7; the D call from TCRdb, TRBD1, cannot be confirmed without DNA. Germline loops: CDR1 DFQATT, CDR2 SNEGSKA (reference sequence). CDR3 size: 13 residues. The CDR3 here is CSATKTGSYEQYF.

This chain connects TRBV7-9 to TRBJ2-2; TCRdb selects TRBD2, and the lack of DNA leaves this call unchecked. There are 16 residues in the CDR3. CDR1 SEHNR and CDR2 FQNEAQ come from the germline V gene (reference sequence). This chain's CDR3 is CASSLGTSGGYGELFF.

V usage is TRBV11-2 and J usage is TRBJ2-3; the D call from TCRdb, TRBD2, cannot be confirmed without DNA. Per the germline V gene, CDR1 is SGHAT and CDR2 is FQNNGV. This CDR3 has 13 residues. The CDR3 loop reads CASSTARRDTQYF.

The genes are TRBV28 and TRBJ2-1; as DNA is missing, the TRBD2 call by TCRdb cannot be tested. Per germline, CDR1 MDHEN and CDR2 SYDVKM. CDR3 length: 16 residues. The CDR3 is CASSPFLAGGRGEQFF.

The chain links TRBV20-1 to TRBJ2-5. CDR1 DFQATT and CDR2 SNEGSKA come from the germline V gene (reference sequence). The CDR3 extends over 13 amino acids. The CDR3 is CSAREILKETQYF.

The gene calls are TRBV5-1 and TRBJ2-5; TCRdb's D gene call, TRBD1, goes unchecked for lack of DNA. CDR3 size: 13 residues. Germline lookup yields CDR1 SGHRS and CDR2 YFSETQ. CDR3 protein: CASSLGQGGTQYF.

V is TRBV20-1 and J is TRBJ2-1; TCRdb selects TRBD2, and the lack of DNA leaves this call unchecked. The CDR3 is 14 amino acids. The germline V gene encodes CDR1 DFQATT and CDR2 SNEGSKA (reference sequence). CDR3: CSGLGSGGVNEQFF.

The V and J genes are TRBV7-2 and TRBJ2-7. The CDR3 is made up of 12 amino acids. Germline V gene lookup returns CDR1 SGHTA and CDR2 FQGNSA. The CDR3 loop reads CASSLFGYEQYF. Full variable domain (rest looked up from reference TRBV7-2 and TRBJ2-7): GAGVSQSPSNKVTEKGKDVELRCDPISGHTALYWYRQSLGQGLEFLIYFQGNSAPDKSGLPSDRFSAERTGGSVSTLTIQRTQQEDSAVYLCASSLFGYEQYFGPGTRLTVT.

The gene calls are TRBV12-3 or TRBV12-4 and TRBJ2-2; there is no DNA to check the TCRdb D call of TRBD2. This CDR3 is 15 amino acids long. The CDR3 reads CASSSRASGPGELFF.

The chain joins TRBV7-9 to TRBJ2-3. Germline assignment: CDR1 SEHNR and CDR2 FQNEAQ (reference sequence). The length of the CDR3 is 12 residues. This CDR3 is CASSPSEDTQYF.

The chain links TRBV7-2 to TRBJ1-6. Germline loops: CDR1 SGHTA, CDR2 FQGNSA. This CDR3 spans 16 amino acids. This CDR3 is CASSFSLNVRNSPLHF.

The chain is built from TRBV20-1 and TRBJ2-4. The germline V gene has CDR1 DFQATT and CDR2 SNEGSKA (reference sequence). This CDR3 is built from 11 residues. CDR3 in amino acids: CSASWYNIQYF.

The chain is built from TRBV9 and TRBJ1-5; TCRdb's D call, TRBD1, is unchecked because there is no DNA. The CDR3 length is 15 residues. The germline V gene has CDR1 SGDLS and CDR2 YYNGEE. The CDR3 loop reads CASSTGQGLNQPQHF. Full variable domain (outside the CDR3, taken from reference TRBV9 and TRBJ1-5): DSGVTQTPKHLITATGQRVTLRCSPRSGDLSVYWYQQSLDQGLQFLIQYYNGEERAKGNILERFSAQQFPDLHSELNLSSLELGDSALYFCASSTGQGLNQPQHFGDGTRLSIL.